These 24 T cell receptor beta chains were sequenced from one sample in a study of CD8 T cells in ankylosing spondylitis. TCRdb processed the 5' RACE reads anew with MiXCR; each CDR3 protein has one entry. The sample lists over 450,000 distinct CDR3 sequences; roughly 13% were seen once. What these receptors recognize is not known. Whole-study findings and limits: Blood of patients with ankylosing spondylitis appeared to be characterized by a TCR beta motif of eight or nine highly homologous variants.

The source material was blood, either unsorted or a sorted T cell fraction (not recorded which). The receptors stem from a male donor with ankylosing spondylitis.

The chain combines TRBV18 with TRBJ2-1; no definite D call. The V and J ends lost 6 bases and 3 bases respectively, with 9 bases between them. The CDR3 contains 13 residues. Germline CDR1 is KGHSH and CDR2 is LQKENI. The CDR3 nucleotides read TGTGCCAGCTCCCCCACTCTCTACAATGAGCAGTTCTTC. It encodes CASSPTLYNEQFF.

In its sample, this clonotype was seen many times. The genes are TRBV29-1 and TRBJ2-5, with TRBD1 identical over 11 bases. Germline assignment: CDR1 SQVTM and CDR2 ANQGSEA. The ends lost 4 bases at V and 5 bases at J; junction bases unmatched: 6. CDR3 size: 14 residues. CDR3 DNA sequence: TGCAGCGTTGGTTGGGACAGGGGGAGGGAGACCCAGTACTTC. As protein: CSVGWDRGRETQYF.

The J gene is TRBJ2-1, the V gene TRBV6-1; 9 bases map to TRBD1. V trimming: 5 bases; J trimming: 6 bases; junction bases outside the gene matches: 5. The CDR3 length is 14 residues. Germline V CDR1 and CDR2: MNHNS, SASEGT. CDR3 coding DNA: TGTGCCAGCAGTCCTAGACAGGGGGGCAATGAGCAGTTCTTC. Encoded protein: CASSPRQGGNEQFF.

The V gene is TRBV15, the J gene TRBJ1-2; no definite D call. CDR1 and CDR2 from the germline V gene are LNHNV and YYDKDF (reference sequence). V lost 0 bases and J 2 bases, leaving 19 bases between the germline ends. The length of the CDR3 is 18 residues. The CDR3 loop reads CATSRDSLGFETNYGYTF. In DNA, the CDR3 is TGTGCCACCAGCAGAGATTCCCTGGGCTTCGAGACGAACTATGGCTACACCTTC.

This clonotype has a count of ten or more. The rearrangement links TRBV12-3 or TRBV12-4 to TRBJ2-5, with a weak D call TRBD1 (6 bases). CDR3 length: 13 residues. The V end was cut by 8 bases, the J end by 5 bases, with 15 bases between. Here the CDR3 reads CASARGILETQYF. DNA for the CDR3: TGTGCCAGCGCTAGGGGGATTCTGGAGACCCAGTACTTC.

V gene TRBV20-1 combines with J gene TRBJ2-1; 10 bases fit TRBD2. The V segment lost 2 bases and the J segment 7 bases; nucleotides outside the gene matches: 5. The CDR3 covers 14 residues. CDR1 is DFQATT, CDR2 SNEGSKA, per germline (reference sequence). This chain's CDR3 is CSARWLAGVNEQFF. In DNA, the CDR3 is TGCAGTGCTAGATGGCTAGCGGGAGTTAATGAGCAGTTCTTC.

There are many counts of this clonotype. The chain carries TRBV5-1 and TRBJ1-2, with D possibly matching TRBD1 (5 bases). The CDR3 runs to 14 residues. V was cut by 0 bases and J by 8 bases, with 14 bases left in between. The germline V gene has CDR1 SGHRS and CDR2 YFSETQ. The CDR3 spells CASSLDGRDDGYTF. CDR3 coding DNA: TGCGCCAGCAGCTTGGATGGTAGGGACGACGGCTACACCTTC.

The chain joins TRBV6-5 to TRBJ2-3; D is perhaps TRBD1 (6 bases). The CDR3 runs to 14 residues. The V and J ends lost 0 bases and 4 bases respectively, with 8 bases between them. CDR1 is MNHEY and CDR2 is SVGAGI in the germline V gene. CDR3 sequence (DNA): TGTGCCAGCAGTTACTCCCCAGGGGCAGATACGCAGTATTTT. Translated: CASSYSPGADTQYF.

There are many counts of this clonotype. In nucleotides, the CDR3 is TGTGCCAGCAGCTTGACAGGGGTGGAAAACATTCAGTACTTC. Amino acids: CASSLTGVENIQYF. This chain uses TRBV11-2 with TRBJ2-4, with 8 bases fitting TRBD1. This CDR3 contains 14 residues. Germline-derived CDR1 and CDR2 are SGHAT and FQNNGV. Trimming cost V 3 bases and J 5 bases; bases outside gene matches: 3.

The chain recombines TRBV3-1 with TRBJ1-5, with D possibly TRBD1 on 6 matching bases. The ends were cut back, 4 bases at V and 6 bases at J, with 10 bases in the middle. The germline gives CDR1 LGHDT, CDR2 YNNKEL (reference sequence). The CDR3 loop spans 13 amino acids. CDR3 region: CASSRQVGQPQHF. The CDR3 nucleotides read TGTGCCAGCAGCCGACAGGTTGGTCAGCCCCAGCATTTT.

The V call is TRBV11-2, the J call TRBJ2-1; 7 bases line up with TRBD1. Germline assignment: CDR1 SGHAT and CDR2 FQNNGV. V shed 3 bases, J shed 6 bases, and the junction held 5 bases outside the gene matches. The CDR3 extends over 14 amino acids. The CDR3 nucleotides read TGTGCCAGCAGCTTCGGGACAGATCGCAATGAGCAGTTCTTC. Protein: CASSFGTDRNEQFF.

The rearrangement links TRBV10-2 to TRBJ2-7; 7 nucleotides agree with TRBD1. Trimming removed 9 bases from V and 6 bases from J; junction bases left unmatched: 17. Germline V lookup: CDR1 WSHSY, CDR2 SAAADI. This CDR3 has 15 amino acids. The CDR3 here is CASTTERDSSVEQYV. The CDR3 DNA reads as TGCGCCAGTACAACGGAAAGGGACAGTTCCGTCGAGCAGTACGTC.

This clonotype has ten or more counts. The chain couples TRBV7-9 to TRBJ2-3, with D uncertain. The CDR3 covers 14 residues. The V end lost 5 bases, the J end lost 3 bases, and 12 bases lay between the germline ends. Germline CDR1 and CDR2: SEHNR and FQNEAQ (reference sequence). DNA of the CDR3: TGTGCCAGCAGCCCCCGACTGATAACAGATACGCAGTATTTT. Translating it yields CASSPRLITDTQYF.

The chain joins TRBV20-1 to TRBJ1-1; 10 positions agree with TRBD1. Germline-derived CDR1 and CDR2 are DFQATT and SNEGSKA (reference sequence). Trimming took 6 bases from V and 6 from J; bases not matched to a gene: 4. The CDR3 spans 12 residues. CDR3 amino acids: CSATGTGAEAFF. The CDR3 DNA is TGCAGTGCCACCGGGACAGGGGCTGAAGCTTTCTTT.

The chain couples TRBV24-1 to TRBJ1-2; no reliable D call. This CDR3 contains 12 residues. V lost 1 base to trimming and J lost 7 bases, with 6 bases between them. CDR1 and CDR2 (germline): KGHDR, SFDVKD. Here the CDR3 DNA reads TGTGCCACCAGTGATTTAGAGGCTGGCTACACCTTC. Protein sequence: CATSDLEAGYTF.

V and J are TRBV29-1 and TRBJ1-2; a weak D match, TRBD1 (6 bases). The CDR3 contains 13 residues. V was trimmed by 6 bases and J by 4 bases, leaving 15 bases between them. Per germline, CDR1 SQVTM and CDR2 ANQGSEA. Here the CDR3 reads CSVGGGGGYGYTF. The CDR3 bases are TGCAGCGTCGGGGGCGGTGGAGGCTATGGCTACACCTTC.

The chain uses TRBV7-9 and TRBJ2-7, with 7 bases identical to TRBD1. The CDR3 totals 13 residues. V was clipped by 5 bases and J by 6 bases; unmatched bases: 7. The V gene's germline CDR1 is SEHNR and CDR2 FQNEAQ (reference sequence). The CDR3 is CASSKTGLGEQYF. The CDR3 nucleotides are TGTGCCAGCAGCAAGACAGGGTTGGGCGAGCAGTACTTC. The whole variable domain, filled in from reference TRBV7-9 and TRBJ2-7, reads DTGVSQNPRHKITKRGQNVTFRCDPISEHNRLYWYRQTLGQGPEFLTYFQNEAQLEKSRLLSDRFSAERPKGSFSTLEIQRTEQGDSAMYLCASSKTGLGEQYFGPGTRLTVT.

This clonotype has just a few counts. The chain's CDR3 is CATSDFRQGNRAEAFF. CDR3 sequence (DNA): TGTGCCACCAGTGATTTTCGGCAGGGGAACCGGGCTGAAGCTTTCTTT. The chain links TRBV24-1 to TRBJ1-1; D perhaps matches TRBD1 (6 bases). The CDR3 sequence is 16 residues long. Germline CDR1 is KGHDR and CDR2 is SFDVKD. The V and J ends lost 1 base and 6 bases respectively, with 17 bases between them.

This clonotype was detected many times. For the CDR3, the DNA is TGTGCCAGCAGCACCCTAACTAGCGGGAGTCACACCGGGGAGCTGTTTTTT. This encodes CASSTLTSGSHTGELFF. This chain joins TRBV7-9 and TRBJ2-2; 11 nucleotides agree with TRBD2. Germline V lookup: CDR1 SEHNR, CDR2 FQNEAQ (reference sequence). The CDR3 is 17 amino acids. Trimming at V came to 5 bases and at J to 3 bases, leaving 8 bases not matched to a gene.

This clonotype has at least ten counts. The genes are TRBV12-3 or TRBV12-4 and TRBJ1-6, with D uncertain. Trimming removed 7 bases at V and 6 bases at J, with 13 bases between. There are 14 residues in the CDR3. The CDR3 DNA reads as TGTGCCAGCACCGCCGGACGTAGTAATTCACCCCTCCACTTT. Encoded protein: CASTAGRSNSPLHF.

V is TRBV6-1 and J is TRBJ2-4; 8 nucleotides match TRBD2. Germline values: CDR1 MNHNS, CDR2 SASEGT. The junction had 12 bases not matched to a gene; V was cut back by 2 bases and J by 0 bases. The CDR3 sequence is 19 residues long. Here the CDR3 DNA reads TGTGCCAGCAGTGAATCCCTGACTAGCGAGGACCTAGCCAAAAACATTCAGTACTTC. It specifies CASSESLTSEDLAKNIQYF.

The chain has TRBV4-2 and TRBJ2-7, with 14 bases aligning to TRBD2. This CDR3 is built from 17 residues. Per the germline V gene, CDR1 is LGHNA and CDR2 is YNFKEQ. Trimming took 4 bases from V and 3 from J; bases not matched to a gene: 8. The CDR3 nucleotides read TGTGCCAGCAGCCCGGGACTAGCGGGAGTGGGAAACTACGAGCAGTACTTC. It is translated as CASSPGLAGVGNYEQYF.

In regard to this clonotype: A much larger clone differs by one base, so this may be a read error. The chain uses TRBV7-2 and TRBJ2-2; 8 nucleotides align to TRBD2. This CDR3 is built from 14 residues. Germline CDR1 reads SGHTA; CDR2 reads FQGNSA. The CDR3 DNA reads as TGTGCCAGCAGCTCTATAGCGGGACCCGGGGAGATGTTTTTT. Translation: CASSSIAGPGEMFF.

This clonotype was seen ten or more times. J is TRBJ2-7 and V is TRBV3-1; 7 bases line up with TRBD1. V gave up 2 bases and J gave up 2 bases; unmatched junction bases: 6. Germline values: CDR1 LGHDT, CDR2 YNNKEL (reference sequence). The CDR3 totals 15 residues. The CDR3 reads CASSQRAGGTYEQYF. In DNA form, the CDR3 reads TGTGCCAGCAGCCAAAGGGCAGGGGGAACCTACGAGCAGTACTTC.